Presented here are 27 T cell receptor beta chains from one specimen sequenced in a study of cytomegalovirus exposure and HLA in healthy donors. Both 60 Vbeta primers and 13 Jbeta primers went into the PCR. Profiled with immunoSEQ multiplex PCR; TCRdb holds only in-frame clones, not every one. The table has over 100,000 clones, about 70% seen once. The sequencing input was PBMCs. Every receptor here comes from a woman in her thirties in good health and CMV-seronegative.

The V and J genes are TRBV5-1 and TRBJ1-1, with D possibly matching TRBD1 (5 bases). The V end lost 3 bases, the J end lost 0 bases, and 9 bases lay between the germline ends. The CDR3 consists of 14 residues. Germline-derived CDR1 and CDR2 are SGHRS and YFSETQ. In DNA, the CDR3 is TGCGCCAGCAGCTCCCAGGGCATGAACACTGAAGCTTTCTTT. This gives the protein CASSSQGMNTEAFF.

The chain carries TRBV7-8 and TRBJ2-1; 13 positions match TRBD2. The ends lost 5 bases at V and 7 bases at J; junction bases unmatched: 5. In germline, CDR1 is SGHVS, CDR2 FQNEAQ. The CDR3 contains 15 residues. This CDR3 is CASSPGLAGSNEQFF. For the CDR3, the DNA is TGTGCCAGCAGCCCGGGACTAGCGGGATCGAATGAGCAGTTCTTC. The full variable domain, with the rest looked up from reference TRBV7-8 and TRBJ2-1, is GAGVSQSPRYKVAKRGQDVALRCDPISGHVSLFWYQQALGQGPEFLTYFQNEAQLDKSGLPSDRFFAERPEGSVSTLKIQRTQQEDSAVYLCASSPGLAGSNEQFFGPGTRLTVL.

This CDR3 reads CASSLASSGTYEQYF. CDR3 nucleotides: TGTGCCAGCAGCTTGGCGTCTAGCGGAACCTACGAGCAGTACTTC. This chain links TRBV5-4 with TRBJ2-7, with 7 bases aligning to TRBD2. The CDR3 consists of 15 residues. Per germline, CDR1 SGHNT and CDR2 YYREEE (reference sequence). Trimming took 0 bases from V and 2 from J; bases not matched to a gene: 5.

The V call is TRBV19, the J call TRBJ1-1, with 8 bases identical to TRBD1. CDR3 size: 12 residues. V lost 9 bases to trimming and J lost 7 bases; unmatched junction nucleotides: 7. Looked up from germline, CDR1 is LNHDA and CDR2 is SQIVND (reference sequence). CDR3 DNA: TGTGCCAGCAAGGACAGGGTATATGAAGCTTTCTTT. This codes for CASKDRVYEAFF.

CDR3 DNA: TGTGCCAGCAGTCCTGACTGGACTGAAGCTTTCTTT. Its protein product is CASSPDWTEAFF. The chain is built from TRBV25-1 and TRBJ1-1; unclear D gene. Germline V lookup: CDR1 MGHDK, CDR2 SYGVNS. The V gene lost 5 bases and the J gene lost 5 bases, with 9 bases spanning the gap. This CDR3 contains 12 residues.

This clone occurred a few times. The rearrangement joins TRBV29-1 to TRBJ2-7; possibly TRBD1 for D (7 bases). Germline V gene data show CDR1 as SQVTM and CDR2 as ANQGSEA. Trimming took 4 bases from V and 2 from J, leaving 18 bases between them. The CDR3 extends over 15 amino acids. The CDR3 is CSVVGLRDRPYEQYF. CDR3 in DNA: TGCAGCGTTGTGGGATTGCGGGACAGACCCTACGAGCAGTACTTC.

The genes are TRBV7-2 and TRBJ2-1; a possible D gene is TRBD2 (6 bases). Trimming took 5 bases from V and 5 from J, leaving 19 bases between them. Germline V gene lookup returns CDR1 SGHTA and CDR2 FQGNSA. There are 16 residues in the CDR3. The CDR3 loop reads CASSIRLVITNNEQFF. CDR3 DNA: TGTGCCAGCAGCATCCGACTAGTGATAACTAACAATGAGCAGTTCTTC.

The chain is built from TRBV11-2 and TRBJ2-1; weak D call: TRBD2 (5 bases). Trimming cost V 4 bases and J 5 bases, with 12 bases left between them. Germline lookup yields CDR1 SGHAT and CDR2 FQNNGV. This CDR3 has 14 amino acids. The CDR3: CASSWSSGNNEQFF. CDR3 nucleotides: TGTGCCAGCAGCTGGAGTTCGGGAAACAATGAGCAGTTCTTC.

V and J are TRBV6-5 and TRBJ1-3; D gene ambiguous. V was clipped by 2 bases and J by 2 bases, with 4 bases between them. CDR1 is MNHEY, CDR2 SVGAGI, per germline. The CDR3 sequence is 13 residues long. The chain's CDR3 is CASSYTTGNTIYF. The CDR3 nucleotides are TGTGCCAGCAGTTACACTACTGGAAACACCATATATTTT.

The gene calls are TRBV27 and TRBJ2-7; the match to TRBD1 covers 9 bases. Germline CDR1 reads MNHEY; CDR2 reads SMNVEV (reference sequence). Unmatched junction bases numbered 12, after V lost 6 bases and J lost 3 bases. CDR3 length: 16 amino acids. CDR3 sequence reads: CASSPIPGTGIYEQYF. CDR3 DNA sequence: TGTGCCAGCAGCCCTATTCCCGGGACAGGGATCTACGAGCAGTACTTC.

The rearrangement uses TRBV9 and TRBJ2-7, with 14 bases fitting TRBD2. J was trimmed by 3 bases and V by 2 bases; bases with no gene match: 1. This CDR3 comprises 15 residues. The germline V gene has CDR1 SGDLS and CDR2 YYNGEE. CDR3 sequence reads: CASSVGLAGVYEQYF. DNA for the CDR3: TGTGCCAGCAGCGTGGGACTAGCGGGAGTCTACGAGCAGTACTTC.

The chain has TRBV11-2 and TRBJ2-7; D perhaps matches TRBD2 (5 bases). The CDR3 loop spans 11 amino acids. The V end lost 5 bases, the J end lost 7 bases, and 9 bases lay between the germline ends. Germline CDR1 SGHAT, CDR2 FQNNGV. CDR3 protein: CASSLPGEQYF. DNA for the CDR3: TGTGCCAGCAGCCTACCGGGGGAGCAGTACTTC.

This sequence joins TRBV13 and TRBJ2-7; a weak D match, TRBD1 (7 bases). The CDR3 consists of 11 residues. Per germline, CDR1 PRHDT and CDR2 FYEKMQ (reference sequence). V was cut by 5 bases and J by 6 bases, with 8 bases left in between. In DNA form, the CDR3 reads TGTGCCAGCAGCCAGGGGGGCGAGCAGTACTTC. This translates into CASSQGGEQYF.

A single count supports this clone. This chain links TRBV4-3 with TRBJ1-1, with 7 nucleotides matching TRBD1. From germline, CDR1 is LGHNA and CDR2 YSLEER. There are 15 residues in the CDR3. With V trimmed by 3 bases and J by 7 bases, 11 bases remained unmatched. This CDR3 is CASSQDDDRVVEAFF. In DNA, the CDR3 is TGCGCCAGCAGCCAGGACGACGACAGGGTGGTTGAAGCTTTCTTT.

This clone was counted between two and nine times. CDR3 sequence reads: CASSLEPLAQLALHF. CDR3 DNA: TGTGCCAGCAGCTTAGAACCCCTCGCCCAACTCGCCCTCCACTTT. This chain connects TRBV7-9 to TRBJ1-6; no clear D gene. The CDR3 spans 15 residues. CDR1 and CDR2 from the germline V gene are SEHNR and FQNEAQ (reference sequence). With 1 base removed from V and 14 bases from J, the gap between germline ends came to 18 bases.

The sample holds one count of this clone. This chain uses TRBV5-1 with TRBJ1-1, with TRBD1 identical over 9 bases. Germline V gives CDR1 SGHRS, CDR2 YFSETQ. V lost 3 bases and J lost 4; bases outside the gene matches: 16. CDR3 length: 18 amino acids. The CDR3 DNA is TGCGCCAGCAGCTCCGGATCCCGAACAGGGGGCGGGAGCACTGAAGCTTTCTTT. As protein: CASSSGSRTGGGSTEAFF.

This clone was recorded a few times. The chain couples TRBV7-7 to TRBJ2-1, with TRBD2 matching 7 bases. The CDR3 has 16 amino acids. Per the germline V gene, CDR1 is SSHAT and CDR2 is FNYEAQ (reference sequence). The V and J ends lost 1 base and 4 bases, in that order; junction bases with no gene match: 7. DNA for the CDR3: TGTGCCAGCAGCTTAGGGCTAGCGGTAACGTACAATGAGCAGTTCTTC. Amino acid sequence: CASSLGLAVTYNEQFF.

This chain connects TRBV5-6 to TRBJ2-7; a weak D match, TRBD2 (11 bases). The germline gives CDR1 SGHDT, CDR2 YYEEEE. The CDR3 contains 19 residues. The germline V and J ends were trimmed by 2 bases and 4 bases, with 28 bases remaining between them. CDR3 nucleotide sequence: TGTGCCAGCAGCTTCGACAGGGGGCCGTCTAGCGGGAGGACTTACGAGCAGTACTTC. Amino acids: CASSFDRGPSSGRTYEQYF.

The chain joins TRBV29-1 to TRBJ1-3; 7 bases map to TRBD1. The CDR3 length is 14 residues. Germline values: CDR1 SQVTM, CDR2 ANQGSEA. Unmatched junction bases numbered 5, after V lost 5 bases and J lost 1 base. CDR3 sequence reads: CSVLGQASGNTIYF. The CDR3 bases are TGCAGCGTTCTAGGACAGGCTTCTGGAAACACCATATATTTT.

This clone was recorded only once. The chain combines TRBV5-1 with TRBJ2-7, with D perhaps matching TRBD1 (5 bases). This CDR3 contains 15 residues. CDR1 is SGHRS, CDR2 YFSETQ, per germline. V lost 5 bases and J 5 bases, leaving 20 bases between the germline ends. The CDR3 region is CASRPTGFKEDEQYF. The CDR3 DNA reads TGCGCCAGCAGACCAACAGGTTTCAAAGAGGACGAGCAGTACTTC.

The chain uses TRBV11-2 and TRBJ2-7; D remains unclear. Germline CDR1 and CDR2: SGHAT and FQNNGV. The CDR3 is 15 residues long. Trimming took off 4 bases at V and 0 bases at J, with 13 bases between the two ends. This CDR3 is CASSSPMGLSYEQYF. In DNA, the CDR3 is TGTGCCAGCAGCTCACCGATGGGCCTCTCCTACGAGCAGTACTTC.

V usage is TRBV6-1 and J usage is TRBJ1-2; D is perhaps TRBD1 (5 bases). The V end was cut by 5 bases, the J end by 8 bases, with 15 bases between. The germline gives CDR1 MNHNS, CDR2 SASEGT. The CDR3 extends over 13 amino acids. This chain's CDR3 is CASSPPGGTGYTF. CDR3 nucleotide sequence: TGTGCCAGCAGTCCACCGGGGGGGACCGGCTACACCTTC.

This clone was seen only a few times. This sample includes further DNA sequences coding for the same CDR3. V and J are TRBV30 and TRBJ1-5; D remains ambiguous. This CDR3 spans 13 amino acids. V lost 0 bases, J lost 0 bases, and 3 bases lay in between. Looked up from germline, CDR1 is GTSNPN and CDR2 is SVGIG (reference sequence). The chain's CDR3 is CAWSVLSNQPQHF. The CDR3 region has the DNA TGTGCCTGGAGTGTCCTTAGCAATCAGCCCCAGCATTTT.

The rearrangement links TRBV7-2 to TRBJ2-1, with D unclear. Trimming took 1 base from V and 5 from J, leaving 12 bases between them. CDR1 is SGHTA, CDR2 FQGNSA, per germline. The CDR3 is 15 residues long. CDR3 DNA sequence: TGTGCCAGCAGCTTAGGGCCTAGAGGTAACAATGAGCAGTTCTTC. Protein product: CASSLGPRGNNEQFF.

The chain carries TRBV10-2 and TRBJ1-1, with D tentatively TRBD1 (6 bases). The V end lost 8 bases, the J end lost 0 bases, and 22 bases lay between the germline ends. Germline V gives CDR1 WSHSY, CDR2 SAAADI. CDR3 size: 17 residues. CDR3 DNA sequence: TGCGCCAGCCAGAAGAGGGGGGGATTGGGCATGAACACTGAAGCTTTCTTT. It codes for CASQKRGGLGMNTEAFF.

There are a few counts of this clone. The chain has TRBV6-4 and TRBJ1-2; D perhaps matches TRBD1 (5 bases). The CDR3 extends over 15 amino acids. Germline V gene lookup returns CDR1 MRHNA and CDR2 SNTAGT. V was cut by 3 bases and J by 6 bases, with 17 bases left in between. In DNA form, the CDR3 reads TGTGCCAGCAGTGAACGGAGACAGAGAAGCCATGGCTACACCTTC. Encoded protein: CASSERRQRSHGYTF.

The chain employs TRBV5-1 and TRBJ1-5; D ambiguous. This CDR3 has 17 amino acids. Trimming took 0 bases from V and 1 from J, leaving 14 bases between them. Germline V gives CDR1 SGHRS, CDR2 YFSETQ. Here the CDR3 DNA reads TGCGCCAGCAGCTTGGGAGGAGGCGACGGCAGCAATCAGCCCCAGCATTTT. Amino acid sequence: CASSLGGGDGSNQPQHF.